The rows below give T cell receptor beta chains drawn from one sample of a study of post-analysis software for immune sequencing data. TCRdb reanalysed the PCR reads using MiXCR and keeps one entry per CDR3 protein. The sample holds about 500,000 distinct CDR3 sequences, around 40% seen once. The sample was blood. Receptors originate from a girl under 18 with multiple sclerosis. The CDR3 runs from the conserved cysteine through the conserved F or W. D genes are given only for firm matches. Expanded clones get a size class; other rows say once, few or many, or leave the size out.

CDR3,DNA,size,J,V,D
CASSLGGQTDIQYF,TGTGCCAGCTCACTCGGGGGCCAAACAGACATTCAGTACTTC,-,TRBJ2-4,TRBV18,-
CAISDRTSNQPQHF,TGTGCCATCAGTGACAGAACCAGCAATCAGCCCCAGCATTTT,-,TRBJ1-5,TRBV10-3,-
CAISGKNQDTSSYEQYF,TGTGCCATCAGTGGAAAGAACCAGGACACGAGCTCCTACGAGCAGTACTTC,few,TRBJ2-7,TRBV10-3,-
CASRHRSSGIDEQFF,TGTGCCAGCAGGCACCGTTCTAGCGGGATCGATGAGCAGTTCTTC,few,TRBJ2-1,TRBV12-3/TRBV12-4,TRBD2
CASSLNLAGVYEQYF,TGCGCCAGCAGCTTGAATCTAGCGGGAGTATACGAGCAGTACTTC,-,TRBJ2-7,TRBV5-1,TRBD2
CASRIPPGTGEGGYTF,TGTGCCAGCAGGATCCCCCCCGGGACAGGGGAGGGCGGCTACACCTTC,once,TRBJ1-2,TRBV28,TRBD1
CSAKDKYGYTF,TGCAGTGCTAAGGACAAATATGGCTACACCTTC,few,TRBJ1-2,TRBV20-1,-
CASSVDQSNYNSPLHF,TGTGCCAGCAGCGTAGACCAGAGTAACTATAATTCACCCCTCCACTTT,few,TRBJ1-6,TRBV9,-
CASSFSLGPGETQYF,TGTGCCAGCAGCTTCTCTCTCGGCCCGGGGGAGACCCAGTACTTC,few,TRBJ2-5,TRBV7-9,-
CAWRGGTGDDEQYF,TGTGCCTGGAGGGGGGGGACAGGGGATGACGAGCAGTACTTC,-,TRBJ2-7,TRBV30,TRBD1
CVSSFGRGYQETQYF,TGTGTCAGCAGTTTTGGAAGGGGGTACCAAGAGACCCAGTACTTC,-,TRBJ2-5,TRBV6-6,-
CSVGLTGANVLTF,TGCAGTGTTGGTCTTACTGGGGCCAACGTCCTGACTTTC,-,TRBJ2-6,TRBV20-1,-
CASSQEITAGAGEQYF,TGCGCCAGCAGCCAAGAGATTACAGCGGGAGCGGGGGAGCAGTACTTC,-,TRBJ2-7,TRBV4-1,TRBD2
CASSLGTRDNEQFF,TGTGCCAGCAGCTTAGGGACACGAGACAATGAGCAGTTCTTC,-,TRBJ2-1,TRBV11-2,-
CASSRRREAFF,TGTGCCAGCAGCCGACGACGGGAAGCTTTCTTT,-,TRBJ1-1,TRBV7-2,-
CASSPPMGEQYF,TGTGCCAGCTCACCACCTATGGGTGAGCAGTACTTC,-,TRBJ2-5,TRBV18,-
CASSLAPQGGGEQFF,TGTGCCAGCAGTTTAGCTCCTCAGGGTGGCGGTGAGCAGTTCTTC,-,TRBJ2-1,TRBV12-3/TRBV12-4,-
CSASRTSSGTQYF,TGCAGTGCTTCTAGGACTAGCTCCGGGACCCAGTACTTC,-,TRBJ2-5,TRBV20-1,TRBD2
CSSPGGGNTEAFF,TGCAGCTCCCCCGGGGGGGGGAACACTGAAGCTTTCTTT,few,TRBJ1-1,TRBV29-1,-
CSARGTAGQPQHF,TGCAGTGCTAGAGGGACGGCGGGGCAGCCCCAGCATTTT,-,TRBJ1-5,TRBV20-1,-
CASSPRDSQSSEQYF,TGTGCCAGCTCACCTCGGGACAGCCAATCTAGCGAGCAGTACTTC,few,TRBJ2-7,TRBV18,TRBD1
CSVEIRRGNEQYF,TGCAGCGTTGAAATTCGCAGAGGGAACGAGCAGTACTTC,few,TRBJ2-7,TRBV29-1,-
CASSQGQGAQETQYF,TGCGCCAGCAGCCAGGGACAGGGGGCGCAAGAGACCCAGTACTTC,-,TRBJ2-5,TRBV5-1,TRBD1
CASSLGGTAAYEQYF,TGCGCCAGCAGCTTGGGGGGGACAGCGGCCTACGAGCAGTACTTC,-,TRBJ2-7,TRBV5-1,TRBD1
CASEPSGSIYEQYF,TGTGCCAGCGAACCTAGCGGGAGTATCTACGAGCAGTACTTC,few,TRBJ2-7,TRBV11-2,TRBD2
CSVVLAGTGVSSYNEQFF,TGCAGCGTTGTACTAGCTGGGACAGGAGTAAGCTCCTACAATGAGCAGTTCTTC,few,TRBJ2-1,TRBV29-1,TRBD1
CASSFFGGEAFF,TGTGCCAGCAGTTTCTTTGGGGGTGAAGCTTTCTTT,-,TRBJ1-1,TRBV27,-
CASIPGGRDEQFF,TGTGCCAGCATACCGGGAGGGCGCGATGAGCAGTTCTTC,-,TRBJ2-1,TRBV12-3/TRBV12-4,TRBD2
CASSSGQGVNYGYTF,TGTGCCAGCAGCTCCGGACAGGGGGTGAACTATGGCTACACCTTC,few,TRBJ1-2,TRBV5-5,TRBD1
CAGTGTSSYEQYF,TGTGCCGGAACTGGGACCAGCTCCTACGAGCAGTACTTC,-,TRBJ2-7,TRBV7-9,-
CASSYGSFSYNEQFF,TGTGCCAGCAGTTACGGCAGCTTCTCCTACAATGAGCAGTTCTTC,-,TRBJ2-1,TRBV6-2/TRBV6-3,-
CASDRAGQGWSEQFF,TGTGCCAGCGACCGGGCGGGGCAGGGTTGGTCTGAGCAGTTCTTC,once,TRBJ2-1,TRBV6-5,-
CAISESQGPAHEQFF,TGTGCCATCAGTGAGTCGCAGGGGCCAGCGCATGAGCAGTTCTTC,-,TRBJ2-1,TRBV10-3,-
CATKGERGYQETQYF,TGTGCCACCAAAGGGGAGCGGGGGTACCAAGAGACCCAGTACTTC,-,TRBJ2-5,TRBV2,TRBD2
CSVEVRSWNTEAFF,TGCAGCGTAGAGGTCAGGAGCTGGAACACTGAAGCTTTCTTT,few,TRBJ1-1,TRBV29-1,-
CASTKSVTSGSYEQYF,TGTGCCAGCACTAAATCCGTCACTAGCGGGAGTTACGAGCAGTACTTC,-,TRBJ2-7,TRBV27,TRBD2
CASSDVVETQYF,TGTGCCAGCAGTGATGTAGTAGAGACCCAGTACTTC,-,TRBJ2-5,TRBV12-3/TRBV12-4,-
CSVELAAAGEQFF,TGCAGCGTTGAGCTAGCGGCGGCGGGTGAGCAGTTCTTC,-,TRBJ2-1,TRBV29-1,TRBD2
CASYEREASYEQYF,TGTGCCAGCTACGAGCGGGAGGCCTCCTACGAGCAGTACTTC,-,TRBJ2-7,TRBV28,TRBD2
CATSDTGAAQFPFYGYTF,TGTGCCACCAGTGACACTGGGGCAGCCCAATTTCCCTTCTATGGCTACACCTTC,-,TRBJ1-2,TRBV24-1,-
CASSSDSGSSQPQHF,TGTGCCAGCAGCTCGGACAGCGGGAGCAGTCAGCCCCAGCATTTT,-,TRBJ1-5,TRBV12-3/TRBV12-4,-
CASSLVGTSVREQFF,TGTGCCAGCAGTTTAGTCGGGACTAGTGTCCGTGAGCAGTTCTTC,-,TRBJ2-1,TRBV27,TRBD2
CASNDLAGSGDTQYF,TGCGCCAGCAACGATTTGGCGGGGAGCGGGGATACGCAGTATTTT,few,TRBJ2-3,TRBV4-1,-
CASSFGTNYEQYF,TGTGCCAGCAGTTTCGGGACTAACTACGAGCAGTACTTC,-,TRBJ2-7,TRBV27,TRBD2
CSELKGGTDTQYF,TGCAGTGAACTTAAGGGAGGCACAGATACGCAGTATTTT,-,TRBJ2-3,TRBV20-1,-
CASSSPTGTGYNEQFF,TGTGCCAGCAGCTCGCCTACCGGGACAGGATACAATGAGCAGTTCTTC,-,TRBJ2-1,TRBV7-3,TRBD1
CATRGSGSNEFF,TGTGCCACCCGGGGTAGCGGGAGTAATGAGTTCTTC,few,TRBJ2-1,TRBV24-1,TRBD2
CASSLGGTTSYEQYF,TGTGCCAGCAGTTTAGGTGGGACTACCTCCTACGAGCAGTACTTC,many,TRBJ2-7,TRBV12-3/TRBV12-4,TRBD2
CASRTSGGNNEQFF,TGTGCCAGCCGGACTAGCGGGGGTAACAATGAGCAGTTCTTC,few,TRBJ2-1,TRBV5-6,TRBD2
CAISEGNSYGYTF,TGTGCCATCAGTGAGGGTAACTCCTATGGCTACACCTTC,-,TRBJ1-2,TRBV10-3,-
CASSSPSEASGDAQYF,TGTGCCAGCAGCTCCCCATCGGAAGCTAGCGGGGATGCGCAGTATTTT,-,TRBJ2-3,TRBV7-2,TRBD2
CASRLTGGLQNIQYF,TGTGCCAGCAGATTGACTGGCGGGCTTCAAAACATTCAGTACTTC,-,TRBJ2-4,TRBV12-3/TRBV12-4,-
CASSGWGIQETQYF,TGTGCCAGCAGCGGTTGGGGGATACAAGAGACCCAGTACTTC,few,TRBJ2-5,TRBV7-2,-
CASSSRSHTQYF,TGTGCCAGCAGTTCTCGGTCACATACGCAGTATTTT,-,TRBJ2-3,TRBV12-3/TRBV12-4,-
CSARDPMTGSTEAFF,TGCAGTGCTAGAGACCCTATGACAGGGAGCACTGAAGCTTTCTTT,-,TRBJ1-1,TRBV20-1,TRBD1